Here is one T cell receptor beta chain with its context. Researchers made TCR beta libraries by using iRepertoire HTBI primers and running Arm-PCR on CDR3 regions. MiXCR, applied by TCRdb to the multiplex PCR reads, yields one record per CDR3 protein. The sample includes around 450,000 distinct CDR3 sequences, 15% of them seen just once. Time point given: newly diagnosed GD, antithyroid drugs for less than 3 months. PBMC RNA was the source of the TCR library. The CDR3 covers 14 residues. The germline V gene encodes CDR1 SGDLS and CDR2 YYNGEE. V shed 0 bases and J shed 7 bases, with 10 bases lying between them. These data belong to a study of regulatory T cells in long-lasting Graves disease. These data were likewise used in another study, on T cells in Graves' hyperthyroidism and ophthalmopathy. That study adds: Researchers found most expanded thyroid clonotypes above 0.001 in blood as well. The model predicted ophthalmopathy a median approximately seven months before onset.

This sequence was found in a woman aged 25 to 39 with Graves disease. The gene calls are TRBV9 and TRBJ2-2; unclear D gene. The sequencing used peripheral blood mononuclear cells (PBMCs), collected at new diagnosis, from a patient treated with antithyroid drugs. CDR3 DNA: TGTGCCAGCAGCGTAGATGGGGAATACGGGGAGCTGTTTTTT. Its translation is CASSVDGEYGELFF.